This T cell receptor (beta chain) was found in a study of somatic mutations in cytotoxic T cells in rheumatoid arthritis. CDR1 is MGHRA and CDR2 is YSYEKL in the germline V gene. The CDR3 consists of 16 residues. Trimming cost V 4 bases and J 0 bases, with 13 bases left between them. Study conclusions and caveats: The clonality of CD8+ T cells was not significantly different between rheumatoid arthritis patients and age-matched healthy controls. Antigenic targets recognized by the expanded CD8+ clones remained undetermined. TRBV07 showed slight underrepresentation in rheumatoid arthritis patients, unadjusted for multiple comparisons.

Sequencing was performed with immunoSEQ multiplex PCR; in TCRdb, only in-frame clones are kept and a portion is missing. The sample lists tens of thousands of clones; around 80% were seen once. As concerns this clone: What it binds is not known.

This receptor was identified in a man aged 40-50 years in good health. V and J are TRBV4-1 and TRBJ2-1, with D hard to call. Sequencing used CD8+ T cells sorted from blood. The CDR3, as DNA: TGCGCCAGCAGCCGCGACACGGCGCTCTCCTACAATGAGCAGTTCTTC. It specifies CASSRDTALSYNEQFF.